These 29 T cell receptor beta chains share one sample of origin, sequenced in a study of OX40 agonist ivuxolimab in advanced cancers. Clones were sequenced by immunoSEQ multiplex PCR, and TCRdb holds only the in-frame ones, with some missing. This table holds 11,000 or so clones, approximately 86% found once. The specimen comprised CD4+ or CD8+ T cells sorted from blood, sampled in a trial of the OX40 agonist ivuxolimab. These receptors were obtained from an adult with an advanced solid tumor such as melanoma, head and neck, liver or kidney cancer.

The chain combines TRBV4-1 with TRBJ2-1; 8 positions agree with TRBD2. The CDR3 has 14 residues. Germline CDR1 reads MGHRA; CDR2 reads YSYEKL. V trimming: 0 bases; J trimming: 10 bases; junction bases outside the gene matches: 5. The CDR3 DNA sequence: TGCGCCAGCAGCCAAGACGCTAGCGGGTGGGAGCAGTTCTTC. It is translated as CASSQDASGWEQFF.

This chain connects TRBV20-1 to TRBJ2-7; D unresolved. The CDR3 has 11 residues. The germline V gene has CDR1 DFQATT and CDR2 SNEGSKA (reference sequence). V was cut by 3 bases and J by 2 bases, with 5 bases left in between. The CDR3 spells CSASRTYEQYF. CDR3 DNA: TGCAGTGCTAGTCGGACCTACGAGCAGTACTTC.

The chain uses TRBV30 and TRBJ2-7, with 7 nucleotides matching TRBD1. CDR1 and CDR2 from the germline V gene are GTSNPN and SVGIG (reference sequence). The CDR3 is made up of 12 amino acids. J lost 6 bases, V lost 3 bases, and 5 bases had no gene match. This CDR3 is CAWSFRGSEQYF. In DNA form, the CDR3 reads TGTGCCTGGAGCTTCAGGGGGAGCGAGCAGTACTTC. The whole variable domain, filled in from reference TRBV30 and TRBJ2-7, reads SQTIHQWPATLVQPVGSPLSLECTVEGTSNPNLYWYRQAAGRGLQLLFYSVGIGQISSEVPQNLSASRPQDRQFILSSKKLLLSDSGFYLCAWSFRGSEQYFGPGTRLTVT.

This clone was recorded once. J is TRBJ2-5 and V is TRBV13; 14 positions agree with TRBD2. Germline V gene sequence: CDR1 PRHDT, CDR2 FYEKMQ (reference sequence). V lost 3 bases, J lost 6 bases, and 6 bases stayed unmatched. The CDR3 is 16 residues long. CDR3 residues: CASSFAGTSGGKTQYF. The CDR3 DNA reads TGTGCCAGCAGCTTCGCCGGGACTAGCGGGGGAAAGACCCAGTACTTC. The whole variable domain, remainder taken from reference TRBV13 and TRBJ2-5, is AAGVIQSPRHLIKEKRETATLKCYPIPRHDTVYWYQQGPGQDPQFLISFYEKMQSDKGSIPDRFSAQQFSDYHSELNMSSLELGDSALYFCASSFAGTSGGKTQYFGPGTRLLVL.

J is TRBJ2-1 and V is TRBV19, with 7 bases matching TRBD1. The CDR3 spans 15 residues. J lost 0 bases, V lost 3 bases, and 2 bases had no gene match. CDR1 and CDR2 from the germline V gene are LNHDA and SQIVND (reference sequence). The CDR3 spells CASSIRDSSYNEQFF. In DNA, the CDR3 is TGTGCCAGTAGTATCCGGGACAGCTCCTACAATGAGCAGTTCTTC.

Only one count was recorded for this clone. This chain uses TRBV6-5 with TRBJ2-7; 7 positions agree with TRBD2. The germline CDR1 and CDR2 sequences are MNHEY and SVGAGI. Trimming removed 5 bases from V and 0 bases from J; junction bases left unmatched: 4. The CDR3 sequence is 14 residues long. The CDR3 bases are TGTGCCAGCAGTGCCCGGGACTACTCCTACGAGCAGTACTTC. Protein product: CASSARDYSYEQYF.

V and J are TRBV10-1 and TRBJ2-3, with TRBD2 matching over 9 bases. J gave up 4 bases and V 5 bases, and 7 bases lay outside the gene matches. The CDR3 has 15 amino acids. The germline CDR1 and CDR2 sequences are WNHNN and SYGVQD (reference sequence). For the CDR3, the DNA is TGCGCCAGCAGTCGGGTAGCGGGAGTTCCAGATACGCAGTATTTT. Its translation: CASSRVAGVPDTQYF.

J is TRBJ2-7 and V is TRBV7-8; 10 positions agree with TRBD2. With 0 bases clipped from V and 0 bases from J, the junction kept 8 bases outside the gene matches. Per the germline V gene, CDR1 is SGHVS and CDR2 is FQNEAQ. The CDR3 is 18 residues long. The CDR3 sequence is CASSLAQTSGYSSYEQYF. The CDR3 DNA reads as TGTGCCAGCAGCTTAGCGCAGACTAGCGGGTATAGCTCCTACGAGCAGTACTTC.

The chain combines TRBV5-6 with TRBJ2-5; D unresolved. This CDR3 spans 15 amino acids. V was clipped by 4 bases and J by 4 bases, with 17 bases between them. Per germline, CDR1 SGHDT and CDR2 YYEEEE. The CDR3 is CASSTTVDWGETQYF. The CDR3 DNA sequence: TGTGCCAGCAGCACTACAGTAGACTGGGGAGAGACCCAGTACTTC.

V is TRBV5-6 and J is TRBJ1-2; the D is unclear. Germline V gene lookup returns CDR1 SGHDT and CDR2 YYEEEE. V dropped 0 bases and J dropped 5 bases, with 5 bases sitting between them. This CDR3 region has 12 residues. The CDR3 bases are TGTGCCAGCAGCTTGGGGGAATATGGCTACACCTTC. Protein sequence: CASSLGEYGYTF.

This clone showed up just a few times. The V and J genes are TRBV6-6 and TRBJ2-1; 10 nucleotides line up with TRBD1. Unmatched junction bases numbered 4, after V lost 4 bases and J lost 7 bases. Looked up from germline, CDR1 is MNHNY and CDR2 is SVGAGI (reference sequence). The CDR3 loop spans 14 amino acids. CDR3 region: CASSSGTGANEQFF. As DNA, the CDR3 is TGTGCCAGCAGTTCTGGGACAGGGGCAAATGAGCAGTTCTTC.

This clone appeared a single time. This rearrangement joins TRBV19 to TRBJ1-2; 7 positions match TRBD1. Trimming at V came to 4 bases and at J to 4 bases, leaving 6 bases not matched to a gene. Germline V gene lookup returns CDR1 LNHDA and CDR2 SQIVND (reference sequence). CDR3 length: 14 amino acids. The CDR3 loop reads CASSTRDRLYGYTF. The CDR3 DNA reads TGTGCCAGTAGTACCCGGGACAGACTCTATGGCTACACCTTC.

This chain links TRBV2 with TRBJ2-2; 14 bases agree with TRBD2. The J segment lost 5 bases and the V segment lost 5 bases, leaving 7 bases of the junction unmatched. This CDR3 spans 17 amino acids. CDR1 SNHLY and CDR2 FYNNEI come from the germline V gene. CDR3 nucleotide sequence: TGTGCCAGCAGTCCGGGACTAGCGGGAGATCTTACCGGGGAGCTGTTTTTT. The encoded protein is CASSPGLAGDLTGELFF.

The chain links TRBV27 to TRBJ2-5, with 10 bases identical to TRBD1. The V and J ends lost 6 bases and 5 bases, in that order; junction bases with no gene match: 3. CDR1 is MNHEY, CDR2 SMNVEV, per germline (reference sequence). CDR3 size: 13 residues. CDR3 nucleotide sequence: TGTGCCAGCAGCGGACAGGGGGGGGAGACCCAGTACTTC. Amino acids: CASSGQGGETQYF.

This chain links TRBV19 with TRBJ1-1; TRBD1 might be the D (6 bases). V was shortened by 3 bases and J by 5 bases, with 13 bases between the two germline ends. The germline V gene has CDR1 LNHDA and CDR2 SQIVND (reference sequence). The CDR3 contains 14 residues. This CDR3 reads CASSIFRGKTEAFF. DNA for the CDR3: TGTGCCAGTAGTATCTTCAGGGGAAAGACTGAAGCTTTCTTT.

This clone was detected only a few times. The chain couples TRBV11-2 to TRBJ1-3, with 7 bases matching TRBD1. The V gene end was trimmed by 3 bases and the J gene end by 0 bases; junction bases not matched to a gene: 2. The germline CDR1 and CDR2 sequences are SGHAT and FQNNGV. This CDR3 region has 15 residues. CDR3 DNA sequence: TGTGCCAGCAGCTTGACAGGGTACTCTGGAAACACCATATATTTT. Its protein product is CASSLTGYSGNTIYF.

The gene calls are TRBV7-2 and TRBJ2-3; a weak D match, TRBD1 (5 bases). This CDR3 contains 14 residues. Trimming took 5 bases from V and 2 from J, leaving 11 bases between them. CDR1 SGHTA and CDR2 FQGNSA come from the germline V gene. The CDR3 sequence is CASSTQAFTDTQYF. CDR3 nucleotide sequence: TGTGCCAGCAGCACACAGGCTTTCACAGATACGCAGTATTTT.

The gene calls are TRBV28 and TRBJ2-3; 13 bases align to TRBD2. The germline V gene encodes CDR1 MDHEN and CDR2 SYDVKM. With V trimmed by 4 bases and J by 9 bases, 7 bases remained unmatched. The CDR3 consists of 15 residues. The CDR3 region is CASSSSGLAGATQYF. The CDR3 nucleotides are TGTGCCAGCAGTTCCTCAGGACTAGCGGGGGCAACGCAGTATTTT.

The rearrangement uses TRBV19 and TRBJ1-5, with D possibly being TRBD1 (5 bases). Germline lookup yields CDR1 LNHDA and CDR2 SQIVND (reference sequence). The CDR3 has 15 amino acids. Trimming stripped 4 bases from V and 4 bases from J, with 14 bases between. CDR3 sequence: CASSTTGPGNQPQHF. CDR3 sequence (DNA): TGTGCCAGTAGTACCACAGGACCTGGGAATCAGCCCCAGCATTTT.

The V gene is TRBV18, the J gene TRBJ2-6; D uncertain. Trimming stripped 5 bases from V and 5 bases from J, with 22 bases between. Per the germline V gene, CDR1 is KGHSH and CDR2 is LQKENI. There are 18 residues in the CDR3. The CDR3 region is CASSKLKDLQSRANVLTF. The CDR3 DNA sequence: TGTGCCAGCTCAAAGCTCAAGGATTTACAAAGTCGGGCCAACGTCCTGACTTTC.

This chain uses TRBV4-1 with TRBJ2-1, with TRBD2 matching 14 bases. CDR1 MGHRA and CDR2 YSYEKL come from the germline V gene. The CDR3 length is 16 residues. Trimming removed 5 bases from V and 9 bases from J; junction bases left unmatched: 9. This CDR3 reads CASSTLRLAGGSEQFF. The CDR3 DNA sequence: TGCGCCAGCAGCACCCTTCGACTAGCGGGAGGGAGTGAGCAGTTCTTC.

This chain connects TRBV7-3 to TRBJ2-3, with 8 positions matching TRBD2. The V gene's germline CDR1 is SGHTA and CDR2 FQGTGA. CDR3 length equals 13 residues. V trimming: 5 bases; J trimming: 4 bases; junction bases outside the gene matches: 2. This chain's CDR3 is CASSLGLADTQYF. CDR3 sequence (DNA): TGTGCCAGCAGCCTGGGACTAGCAGATACGCAGTATTTT.

V and J are TRBV28 and TRBJ2-4, with D possibly TRBD1 on 8 matching bases. CDR3 size: 14 residues. CDR1 and CDR2 from the germline V gene are MDHEN and SYDVKM. Trimming pared 7 bases from V and 8 bases from J, leaving 18 bases between. The CDR3 coding sequence is TGTGCCAGCATTGCGGACAGGGAGGGGGACATTCAGTACTTC. It encodes CASIADREGDIQYF.

The rearrangement uses TRBV6-9 and TRBJ2-1, with TRBD1 matching over 10 bases. The CDR3 sequence is 14 residues long. Losses at the gene ends were 4 bases for V and 7 bases for J; bases not matched to a gene: 4. Looked up from germline, CDR1 is MNHGY and CDR2 is SVAAGI. CDR3 protein: CASSSGTGANEQFF. DNA for the CDR3: TGTGCCAGCAGTTCTGGGACAGGGGCAAATGAGCAGTTCTTC.

This clone was detected once. One end of the junction varies from germline; a read error may be responsible. The gene calls are TRBV4-3 and TRBJ2-1, with a possible D match to TRBD1 (5 bases). CDR3 size: 15 residues. Germline assignment: CDR1 LGHNA and CDR2 YSLEER. The CDR3 sequence: CASSPHDSSYNEQLF. The CDR3 DNA is TGCGCCAGCAGCCCCCATGACAGCTCCTACAATGAGCAGCTCTTC.

J is TRBJ1-2 and V is TRBV7-9, with 8 bases aligning to TRBD1. This CDR3 comprises 16 residues. After removal of 4 bases from V and 2 bases from J, the junction contained 9 bases not matched to a gene. Germline V CDR1 and CDR2: SEHNR, FQNEAQ (reference sequence). The CDR3 protein is CASSSTWTGKNYGYTF. CDR3 coding DNA: TGTGCCAGCAGCTCGACGTGGACAGGGAAGAACTATGGCTACACCTTC. Full variable domain (missing parts from reference TRBV7-9 and TRBJ1-2): DTGVSQNPRHKITKRGQNVTFRCDPISEHNRLYWYRQTLGQGPEFLTYFQNEAQLEKSRLLSDRFSAERPKGSFSTLEIQRTEQGDSAMYLCASSSTWTGKNYGYTFGSGTRLTVV.

Here the CDR3 reads CASISFPVSAGPTQYF. CDR3 bases: TGTGCCAGCATATCATTTCCAGTTTCGGCGGGCCCTACGCAGTATTTT. This chain links TRBV5-5 with TRBJ2-3; D is perhaps TRBD2 (5 bases). The CDR3 sequence is 16 residues long. Trimming removed 6 bases from V and 8 bases from J, with 25 bases in between. Germline assignment: CDR1 SGHKS and CDR2 YYEKEE (reference sequence).

V and J are TRBV7-9 and TRBJ2-3, with 10 bases lining up with TRBD1. This CDR3 spans 14 amino acids. V lost 9 bases, J lost 0 bases, and 3 bases stayed unmatched. Germline-derived CDR1 and CDR2 are SEHNR and FQNEAQ (reference sequence). DNA for the CDR3: TGTGCCAGTGACAGGGGGCTCAGCACAGATACGCAGTATTTT. Translation: CASDRGLSTDTQYF.

V and J are TRBV5-4 and TRBJ2-1, with a weak D call TRBD2 (5 bases). V gave up 7 bases and J gave up 3 bases, with 8 bases separating them. This CDR3 contains 12 residues. Germline V lookup: CDR1 SGHNT, CDR2 YYREEE (reference sequence). CDR3 loop: CASREGYNEQFF. CDR3 in DNA: TGTGCCAGCCGGGAAGGCTACAATGAGCAGTTCTTC.